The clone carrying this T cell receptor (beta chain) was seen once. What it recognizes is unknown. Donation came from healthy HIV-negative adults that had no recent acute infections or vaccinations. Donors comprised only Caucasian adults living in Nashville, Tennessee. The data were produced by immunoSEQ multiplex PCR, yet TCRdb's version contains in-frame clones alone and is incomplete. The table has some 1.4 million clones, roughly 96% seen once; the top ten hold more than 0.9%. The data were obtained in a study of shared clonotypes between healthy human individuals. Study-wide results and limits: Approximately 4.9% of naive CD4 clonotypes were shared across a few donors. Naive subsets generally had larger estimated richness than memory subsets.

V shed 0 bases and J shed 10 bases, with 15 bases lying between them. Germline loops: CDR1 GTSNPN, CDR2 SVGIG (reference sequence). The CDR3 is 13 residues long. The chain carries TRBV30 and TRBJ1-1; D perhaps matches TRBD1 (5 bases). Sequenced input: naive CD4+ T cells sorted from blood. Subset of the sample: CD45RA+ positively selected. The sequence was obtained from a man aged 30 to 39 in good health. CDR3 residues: CAWSVLGQGRAFF. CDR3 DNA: TGTGCCTGGAGTGTACTCGGCCAGGGTCGAGCTTTCTTT.